The 30 T cell receptor beta chains below all came from one sample that was sequenced in a study of type 1 and type 2 diabetes patients. Amplification started from genomic DNA. The TCR beta CDR3 region was amplified using 30 forward and 13 reverse primers. Each CDR3 protein gets one entry after TCRdb re-called the multiplex PCR reads with MiXCR. This sample has fewer than 300,000 distinct CDR3 sequences, with more than 40% found just once. Sequencing used peripheral blood mononuclear cells (PBMCs). Every receptor here comes from a man younger than 35 with type 2 diabetes.

The V and J genes are TRBV19 and TRBJ1-5; no reliable D call. With 7 bases removed from V and 0 bases from J, the gap between germline ends came to 13 bases. CDR1 and CDR2 (germline): LNHDA, SQIVND (reference sequence). The CDR3 runs 15 residues. The CDR3, as DNA: TGTGCCAGTAAGTCGGAGGGATATAGCAATCAGCCCCAGCATTTT. Its translation: CASKSEGYSNQPQHF.

J is TRBJ1-2 and V is TRBV28; 9 nucleotides line up with TRBD1. The CDR3 loop spans 16 amino acids. J gave up 4 bases and V 1 base, and 7 bases lay outside the gene matches. Looked up from germline, CDR1 is MDHEN and CDR2 is SYDVKM. CDR3 sequence: CASSLSGTGSIYGYTF. In DNA, the CDR3 is TGTGCCAGCAGTTTATCGGGGACAGGGAGTATCTATGGCTACACCTTC.

The J gene is TRBJ1-1, the V gene TRBV4-1; D unclear. The CDR3 length is 14 residues. Germline CDR1 is MGHRA and CDR2 is YSYEKL. The V and J ends lost 4 bases and 4 bases respectively, with 13 bases between them. The CDR3 region is CASSPRGFSTEAFF. In nucleotides, the CDR3 is TGCGCCAGCAGCCCACGGGGATTTAGCACTGAAGCTTTCTTT.

The V and J genes are TRBV7-2 and TRBJ2-7; 9 bases fit TRBD2. The CDR3 totals 16 residues. Germline trimming cut 1 base from V and 0 bases from J; bases unmatched to any gene: 4. Germline values: CDR1 SGHTA, CDR2 FQGNSA. CDR3 sequence (DNA): TGTGCCAGCAGCTTAGTTGGACTAGCGAGCTCCTACGAGCAGTACTTC. This gives the protein CASSLVGLASSYEQYF.

V usage is TRBV4-1 and J usage is TRBJ2-6; 8 bases line up with TRBD2. The germline CDR1 and CDR2 sequences are MGHRA and YSYEKL. The CDR3 is made up of 17 amino acids. Trimming removed 9 bases from V and 4 bases from J; junction bases left unmatched: 14. The CDR3 DNA follows: TGCGCCAGTTCCTTCTCCGGGACTAGTGCCGGGGCCAACGTCCTGACTTTC. It codes for CASSFSGTSAGANVLTF.

For this clonotype: At one boundary the junction diverges from the germline segment, which might be a read error. The chain combines TRBV10-1 with TRBJ1-3, with a tentative D call TRBD1 (5 bases). The CDR3 has 15 amino acids. Per germline, CDR1 WNHNN and CDR2 SYGVQD (reference sequence). For the CDR3, the DNA is TGCGCCAGCAGGGAGTGGGGGAGCTCTGGAAACACCATATATTTT. It encodes CASREWGSSGNTIYF.

This clonotype was observed a few times. The rearrangement links TRBV20-1 to TRBJ2-7; D remains ambiguous. The CDR3 spans 12 residues. Trimming removed 4 bases at V and 4 bases at J, with 11 bases between. The germline gives CDR1 DFQATT, CDR2 SNEGSKA (reference sequence). The CDR3 here is CSATYRTYEQYF. CDR3 bases: TGCAGTGCTACGTATCGAACTTACGAGCAGTACTTC.

The chain links TRBV2 to TRBJ1-5; TRBD1 aligns across 9 bases. The CDR3 is 16 amino acids. CDR1 and CDR2 (germline): SNHLY, FYNNEI. V was clipped by 6 bases and J by 3 bases; unmatched bases: 9. CDR3: CASRQGTGLNNQPQHF. In nucleotides, the CDR3 is TGTGCCAGCAGACAAGGGACAGGGTTGAACAATCAGCCCCAGCATTTT.

The chain recombines TRBV6-5 with TRBJ1-1; D is undetermined. This CDR3 contains 16 residues. Between the trimmed V and J ends, which lost 2 bases and 0 bases, there was a span of 13 bases. Germline lookup yields CDR1 MNHEY and CDR2 SVGAGI. The CDR3: CASSYMASRLNTEAFF. CDR3 sequence (DNA): TGTGCCAGCAGTTACATGGCAAGTAGGCTGAACACTGAAGCTTTCTTT.

V and J are TRBV14 and TRBJ2-7, with 7 bases fitting TRBD1. Trimming at V came to 4 bases and at J to 2 bases, leaving 8 bases not matched to a gene. The length of the CDR3 is 15 residues. CDR1 is SGHDN and CDR2 is FVKESK in the germline V gene. CDR3 loop: CASSLMTGNTYEQYF. CDR3 nucleotide sequence: TGTGCCAGCAGCCTAATGACAGGGAACACCTACGAGCAGTACTTC.

This clonotype was seen a few times. The rearrangement uses TRBV28 and TRBJ2-7; TRBD1 aligns across 8 bases. CDR3 length equals 11 residues. With 6 bases clipped from V and 6 bases from J, the junction kept 1 base outside the gene matches. From germline, CDR1 is MDHEN and CDR2 SYDVKM. For the CDR3, the DNA is TGTGCCAGCAGCACAGGGGGCGAGCAGTACTTC. It specifies CASSTGGEQYF. The entire variable domain, with the rest obtained from reference TRBV28 and TRBJ2-7, is as follows: DVKVTQSSRYLVKRTGEKVFLECVQDMDHENMFWYRQDPGLGLRLIYFSYDVKMKEKGDIPEGYSVSREKKERFSLILESASTNQTSMYLCASSTGGEQYFGPGTRLTVT.

The chain carries TRBV7-9 and TRBJ1-6; possible D gene TRBD1, 6 bases. CDR3 size: 14 residues. Trimming removed 4 bases at V and 10 bases at J, with 14 bases between. Germline-derived CDR1 and CDR2 are SEHNR and FQNEAQ (reference sequence). This chain's CDR3 is CASSSQGRRSPLHF. The DNA for the CDR3 is TGTGCCAGCAGCTCACAGGGTAGAAGGTCACCCCTCCACTTT.

The chain links TRBV12-5 to TRBJ1-1, with 9 bases fitting TRBD1. There are 14 residues in the CDR3. Per germline, CDR1 LGHNT and CDR2 FRNRAP. The CDR3 sequence: CASSLSQGAGEAFF. The DNA of the CDR3 is TGTGCCAGCAGTTTATCACAGGGGGCGGGAGAAGCTTTCTTT.

This clonotype was counted a few times. The CDR3 sequence is CSARDAGQATWYEQYF. DNA for the CDR3: TGCAGTGCTAGAGACGCAGGCCAGGCGACCTGGTACGAGCAGTACTTC. J is TRBJ2-7 and V is TRBV20-1, with D unclear. Trimming removed 0 bases at V and 4 bases at J, with 19 bases between. This CDR3 spans 16 amino acids. CDR1 is DFQATT, CDR2 SNEGSKA, per germline (reference sequence).

The chain employs TRBV13 and TRBJ2-3; TRBD2 matches at 11 bases. CDR1 and CDR2 from the germline V gene are PRHDT and FYEKMQ (reference sequence). The ends lost 6 bases at V and 0 bases at J; junction bases unmatched: 5. This CDR3 is 16 amino acids long. Here the CDR3 reads CASRHGTSGSTDTQYF. CDR3 bases: TGTGCCAGCAGACACGGGACTAGCGGAAGCACAGATACGCAGTATTTT.

The rearrangement links TRBV19 to TRBJ2-7; 13 nucleotides line up with TRBD2. The V and J ends lost 5 bases and 0 bases, in that order; junction bases with no gene match: 4. CDR1 and CDR2 from the germline V gene are LNHDA and SQIVND (reference sequence). The CDR3 is 16 residues long. CDR3 in amino acids: CASSGRTSGSSYEQYF. DNA of the CDR3: TGTGCCAGTAGTGGGCGGACTAGCGGGAGCTCCTACGAGCAGTACTTC.

In this sample, this clonotype turned up a few times. The chain joins TRBV6-5 to TRBJ2-1; 8 bases line up with TRBD1. CDR1 and CDR2 from the germline V gene are MNHEY and SVGAGI. Losses at the gene ends were 5 bases for V and 6 bases for J; bases not matched to a gene: 3. The CDR3 is 13 amino acids. The CDR3: CASSGQGANEQFF. In DNA, the CDR3 is TGTGCCAGCAGTGGACAGGGAGCCAATGAGCAGTTCTTC.

This clonotype was recorded a few times. The chain employs TRBV19 and TRBJ2-7, with TRBD2 matching over 7 bases. The CDR3 consists of 15 residues. Germline V gives CDR1 LNHDA, CDR2 SQIVND (reference sequence). After removal of 4 bases from V and 5 bases from J, the junction contained 11 bases not matched to a gene. Here the CDR3 reads CASSKRRELADEQYF. The CDR3 nucleotides read TGTGCCAGTAGTAAAAGGCGGGAGTTGGCCGACGAGCAGTACTTC.

The chain recombines TRBV30 with TRBJ2-3; D gene unclear. Germline values: CDR1 GTSNPN, CDR2 SVGIG (reference sequence). V was pared by 8 bases and J by 4 bases, with 16 bases between. This CDR3 spans 13 amino acids. The CDR3 loop is CAHDFTRADTQYF. For the CDR3, the DNA is TGTGCCCACGACTTTACCCGGGCAGATACGCAGTATTTT.

This clonotype was found a few times. The chain recombines TRBV19 with TRBJ2-7; the D is unclear. The V end was cut by 5 bases, the J end by 3 bases, with 17 bases between. This CDR3 region has 15 residues. CDR1 is LNHDA, CDR2 SQIVND, per germline (reference sequence). The CDR3 region is CASSPLTSPGYEQYF. CDR3 coding DNA: TGTGCCAGTAGTCCCCTTACCTCCCCAGGCTACGAGCAGTACTTC.

This chain joins TRBV6-6 and TRBJ2-7; D possibly corresponds to TRBD1 (5 bases). This CDR3 has 14 residues. Trimming took off 0 bases at V and 2 bases at J, with 8 bases between the two ends. Germline V CDR1 and CDR2: MNHNY, SVGAGI (reference sequence). CDR3 DNA: TGTGCCAGCAGTTACTCCCAGGGAACCTACGAGCAGTACTTC. Its translation is CASSYSQGTYEQYF.

This clonotype has only one observation. The junction shows a germline mismatch at one end, possibly a read error. The V and J genes are TRBV6-1 and TRBJ1-4; TRBD1 agrees at 9 bases. The CDR3 runs 14 residues. CDR1 and CDR2 (germline): MNHNS, SASEGT. The DNA of the CDR3 is TGCGCCAGCAGTTCCGGGACAGGGAGTGAAAAACTGTTTTTT. As protein: CASSSGTGSEKLFF.

The chain links TRBV6-6 to TRBJ2-1; D call uncertain. This CDR3 region has 13 residues. V gave up 1 base and J gave up 14 bases, with 15 bases separating them. Germline V lookup: CDR1 MNHNY, CDR2 SVGAGI (reference sequence). The CDR3 DNA reads TGTGCCAGCAGTTACTTCGCCGCGGTGCCCGAGTTCTTC. This encodes CASSYFAAVPEFF.

The chain links TRBV20-1 to TRBJ1-5; D is uncertain. The CDR3 length is 13 residues. With 2 bases removed from V and 1 base from J, the gap between germline ends came to 6 bases. Germline CDR1 is DFQATT and CDR2 is SNEGSKA (reference sequence). The CDR3 loop reads CSARRSSNQPQHF. The CDR3 DNA follows: TGCAGTGCTAGACGGTCGAGCAATCAGCCCCAGCATTTT.

About this clonotype itself: A much bigger clone sits one base away, suggesting this may be a read error. The gene calls are TRBV10-1 and TRBJ2-5; 7 bases are a match to TRBD2. Germline CDR1 reads WNHNN; CDR2 reads SYGVQD (reference sequence). The CDR3 is made up of 13 amino acids. The CDR3 is CAGSVAGEETQYF. The CDR3 DNA reads as TGCGCCGGCAGTGTGGCGGGAGAAGAGACCCAGTACTTC.

The V and J genes are TRBV9 and TRBJ1-2; D ambiguous. Trimming left V 4 bases short and J 0 bases short, with 13 bases between. CDR1 and CDR2 from the germline V gene are SGDLS and YYNGEE. The CDR3 is made up of 15 amino acids. For the CDR3, the DNA is TGTGCCAGCAGCCCTCTCGGGTCGTCTAACTATGGCTACACCTTC. Its protein is CASSPLGSSNYGYTF.

The CDR3 is CASSPPSASYGYTF. CDR3 DNA sequence: TGTGCCAGCTCACCCCCATCAGCCTCCTATGGCTACACCTTC. The chain uses TRBV18 and TRBJ1-2, with no clear D. The V gene lost 3 bases and the J gene lost 4 bases, with 12 bases spanning the gap. Germline V lookup: CDR1 KGHSH, CDR2 LQKENI. The CDR3 has 14 residues.

The chain links TRBV25-1 to TRBJ1-6; no clear D. The germline V and J ends were trimmed by 6 bases and 0 bases, with 9 bases remaining between them. The CDR3 loop spans 15 amino acids. The germline gives CDR1 MGHDK, CDR2 SYGVNS. The chain's CDR3 is CASSPAGSYNSPLHF. The CDR3 DNA reads TGTGCCAGCAGCCCCGCGGGCTCCTATAATTCACCCCTCCACTTT.

The rearrangement uses TRBV25-1 and TRBJ1-4; unclear D gene. The germline CDR1 and CDR2 sequences are MGHDK and SYGVNS. The CDR3 is 11 amino acids. Trimming removed 4 bases from V and 9 bases from J, with 6 bases in between. This CDR3 is CASSANKKLFF. CDR3 bases: TGTGCCAGCAGTGCGAATAAAAAACTGTTTTTT.

The genes are TRBV11-2 and TRBJ2-7, with D possibly TRBD1 on 6 matching bases. The CDR3 has 15 amino acids. CDR1 is SGHAT, CDR2 FQNNGV, per germline. V gave up 1 base and J gave up 6 bases, with 16 bases separating them. CDR3 amino acids: CASSLASQGWGEQYF. CDR3 coding DNA: TGTGCCAGCAGCTTAGCCTCACAGGGCTGGGGCGAGCAGTACTTC.